The 21 T cell receptor beta chains listed next were all sequenced from one sample in a study of blood T cell repertoires in COVID-19 (dated by TCRdb to the early 2020s). Library preparation was by the immunoSEQ multiplex PCR assay. This is the immuneACCESS table as TCRdb keeps it, with only in-frame sequences that have V and J called. A part of the clones is gone; compared with another copy, unresolved V genes explain less than half, and the rest is unexplained. This sample lists some 170,000 clones; around 83% were detected once. 5% to 8% of the sample belongs to the ten largest clones. The material sequenced was PBMCs or T cells enriched from blood (not recorded which). These receptors were obtained from a man between 35 and 55 years old who had recovered from COVID-19.

V gene TRBV2 combines with J gene TRBJ1-1, with D perhaps TRBD1 (6 bases). The CDR3 has 14 amino acids. CDR1 SNHLY and CDR2 FYNNEI come from the germline V gene. V lost 3 bases to trimming and J lost 4 bases, with 12 bases between them. CDR3 bases: TGTGCCAGCAGTGACAGGGGAGGGAGCACTGAAGCTTTCTTT. This codes for CASSDRGGSTEAFF.

This rearrangement joins TRBV3-1 (or the pseudogene TRBV3-2) to TRBJ2-4; 11 bases are shared with TRBD2. Germline CDR1 reads LGHDT; CDR2 reads YNNKEL (reference sequence). This CDR3 comprises 16 residues. After removal of 5 bases from V and 5 bases from J, the junction contained 8 bases not matched to a gene. The CDR3, as DNA: TGTGCCAGCAGCGTAGAACTAGCGGGAGAAGAAAACATTCAGTACTTC. Translating gives CASSVELAGEENIQYF.

V gene TRBV2 combines with J gene TRBJ1-5; D is unresolved. The CDR3 contains 13 residues. The V gene lost 6 bases and the J gene lost 7 bases, with 13 bases spanning the gap. Germline V gives CDR1 SNHLY, CDR2 FYNNEI. The CDR3 DNA is TGTGCCAGCAGATACGACATTCAACAGCCCCAGCATTTT. Translated, it gives CASRYDIQQPQHF.

This chain uses TRBV2 with TRBJ1-5; no clear D gene. The V gene's germline CDR1 is SNHLY and CDR2 FYNNEI. This CDR3 has 15 amino acids. V shed 5 bases and J shed 2 bases, with 13 bases lying between them. The CDR3 DNA follows: TGTGCCAGCAGTATAAGAGCCCGGGGCAATCAGCCCCAGCATTTT. This sequence encodes CASSIRARGNQPQHF.

This clone was detected a few times. J is TRBJ1-4 and V is TRBV5-1; 7 nucleotides match TRBD1. CDR1 is SGHRS and CDR2 is YFSETQ in the germline V gene. With 1 base clipped from V and 7 bases from J, the junction kept 10 bases outside the gene matches. The CDR3 runs to 16 residues. In DNA, the CDR3 is TGCGCCAGCAGCTTGCCGGCAGGGGGTGTAGCTGAAAAACTGTTTTTT. Translated, it gives CASSLPAGGVAEKLFF.

V gene TRBV5-6 combines with J gene TRBJ1-2, with 8 bases matching TRBD1. V shed 0 bases, J shed 8 bases, and the junction held 9 bases outside the gene matches. The germline gives CDR1 SGHDT, CDR2 YYEEEE. The CDR3 loop spans 15 amino acids. The CDR3 DNA sequence: TGTGCCAGCAGCTTGGACGGACAGGGTCTTTGGGGCTACACCTTC. Protein: CASSLDGQGLWGYTF.

This rearrangement joins TRBV5-1 to TRBJ2-3; possibly TRBD2 for D (6 bases). CDR3 size: 15 residues. The germline CDR1 and CDR2 sequences are SGHRS and YFSETQ. Trimming removed 0 bases from V and 1 base from J, with 9 bases in between. The CDR3 nucleotides read TGCGCCAGCAGCTTGGTAGGGACTGGCACAGATACGCAGTATTTT. Translated, it gives CASSLVGTGTDTQYF. The entire variable domain, with the rest obtained from reference TRBV5-1 and TRBJ2-3, is as follows: KAGVTQTPRYLIKTRGQQVTLSCSPISGHRSVSWYQQTPGQGLQFLFEYFSETQRNKGNFPGRFSGRQFSNSRSEMNVSTLELGDSALYLCASSLVGTGTDTQYFGPGTRLTVL.

V gene TRBV19 combines with J gene TRBJ1-5, with 8 bases aligning to TRBD1. The CDR3 length is 13 residues. Germline assignment: CDR1 LNHDA and CDR2 SQIVND (reference sequence). With V trimmed by 7 bases and J by 5 bases, 4 bases remained unmatched. CDR3 amino acids: CASKQGGYQPQHF. CDR3 in DNA: TGTGCCAGTAAACAGGGGGGTTATCAGCCCCAGCATTTT.

This clone was observed at least ten times. The rearrangement links TRBV5-1 to TRBJ2-7, with TRBD2 matching 9 bases. Germline CDR1 and CDR2: SGHRS and YFSETQ. The CDR3 extends over 16 amino acids. Germline trimming cut 0 bases from V and 2 bases from J; bases unmatched to any gene: 6. The CDR3 nucleotides are TGCGCCAGCAGCTTGGAGTTGTCTAGCGGGGCCTACGAGCAGTACTTC. Its translation: CASSLELSSGAYEQYF.

In its sample, this clone was seen once. As DNA, the CDR3 is TGTGCCAGCAGCTTTGACAGGGGGTCGCTCGAGCAGTACTTC. It yields the protein CASSFDRGSLEQYF. The genes are TRBV5-6 and TRBJ2-7, with 9 nucleotides matching TRBD1. This CDR3 comprises 14 residues. V lost 2 bases, J lost 6 bases, and 6 bases stayed unmatched. Germline values: CDR1 SGHDT, CDR2 YYEEEE.

This rearrangement joins TRBV6-1 to TRBJ1-3; D may be TRBD1 (6 bases). The V gene lost 3 bases and the J gene lost 1 base, with 19 bases spanning the gap. Germline V gives CDR1 MNHNS, CDR2 SASEGT. This CDR3 region has 18 residues. The CDR3 region is CASSEGGAYLSSGNTIYF. The CDR3 bases are TGTGCCAGCAGTGAGGGGGGGGCCTACCTGTCATCTGGAAACACCATATATTTT.

The V gene is TRBV30, the J gene TRBJ1-3, with no clear D. This CDR3 contains 14 residues. V lost 3 bases and J 4 bases, leaving 13 bases between the germline ends. The V gene's germline CDR1 is GTSNPN and CDR2 SVGIG (reference sequence). CDR3 in amino acids: CAWSQSMAGNTIYF. The CDR3 DNA follows: TGTGCCTGGAGCCAATCGATGGCCGGAAACACCATATATTTT. The entire variable domain, with the rest obtained from reference TRBV30 and TRBJ1-3, is as follows: SQTIHQWPATLVQPVGSPLSLECTVEGTSNPNLYWYRQAAGRGLQLLFYSVGIGQISSEVPQNLSASRPQDRQFILSSKKLLLSDSGFYLCAWSQSMAGNTIYFGEGSWLTVV.

The V call is TRBV9, the J call TRBJ2-2; TRBD2 agrees at 14 bases. The germline gives CDR1 SGDLS, CDR2 YYNGEE. The CDR3 has 18 residues. With V trimmed by 0 bases and J by 7 bases, 8 bases remained unmatched. The chain's CDR3 is CASSVAPGTSGRGGELFF. Here the CDR3 DNA reads TGTGCCAGCAGCGTAGCTCCAGGGACTAGCGGGAGAGGCGGGGAGCTGTTTTTT.

The chain employs TRBV6-5 and TRBJ1-1; D is uncertain. Trimming removed 11 bases from V and 3 bases from J, with 16 bases in between. CDR1 is MNHEY and CDR2 is SVGAGI in the germline V gene. The CDR3 runs 13 residues. The CDR3 is CAAWTAGYTEAFF. Here the CDR3 DNA reads TGTGCCGCTTGGACGGCGGGCTACACTGAAGCTTTCTTT.

V usage is TRBV5-1 and J usage is TRBJ1-1, with D maybe TRBD1 (5 bases). Per germline, CDR1 SGHRS and CDR2 YFSETQ. The CDR3 runs to 15 residues. The V gene lost 0 bases and the J gene lost 1 base, with 10 bases spanning the gap. CDR3 sequence reads: CASSLERGSNTEAFF. In nucleotides, the CDR3 is TGCGCCAGCAGCTTGGAGCGGGGCTCGAACACTGAAGCTTTCTTT.

This chain uses TRBV5-8 with TRBJ2-1; no reliable D call. Germline assignment: CDR1 SGHTS and CDR2 YDEGEE. There are 13 residues in the CDR3. Trimming removed 2 bases from V and 4 bases from J, with 7 bases in between. In nucleotides, the CDR3 is TGTGCCAGCAGCTTCGACATGTACAATGAGCAGTTCTTC. Protein: CASSFDMYNEQFF.

There are a few counts of this clone. V is TRBV6-4 and J is TRBJ2-7, with a tentative D call TRBD1 (6 bases). This CDR3 is 13 amino acids long. Germline V lookup: CDR1 MRHNA, CDR2 SNTAGT. V gave up 4 bases and J gave up 6 bases, with 13 bases separating them. This CDR3 reads CASSVEQGGEQYF. DNA of the CDR3: TGTGCCAGCAGTGTCGAACAGGGTGGCGAGCAGTACTTC.

For the CDR3, the DNA is TGTGCCAGCAGCTCCTACGGGGAAGCGGGCGGGGAGCTGTTTTTT. This gives the protein CASSSYGEAGGELFF. The chain recombines TRBV7-9 with TRBJ2-2; possibly TRBD2 for D (6 bases). V lost 4 bases, J lost 7 bases, and 16 bases lay in between. Germline CDR1 and CDR2: SEHNR and FQNEAQ (reference sequence). The CDR3 is 15 residues long.

This clone was counted once. The V gene is TRBV9, the J gene TRBJ2-7; tentatively, D is TRBD1 (6 bases). This CDR3 comprises 13 residues. In germline, CDR1 is SGDLS, CDR2 YYNGEE. The ends were cut back, 4 bases at V and 7 bases at J, with 15 bases in the middle. CDR3 nucleotide sequence: TGTGCCAGCAGCCTACATCACAGGGATGAGCAGTACTTC. The encoded protein is CASSLHHRDEQYF. The full variable domain, its missing parts supplied by reference TRBV9 and TRBJ2-7, is DSGVTQTPKHLITATGQRVTLRCSPRSGDLSVYWYQQSLDQGLQFLIQYYNGEERAKGNILERFSAQQFPDLHSELNLSSLELGDSALYFCASSLHHRDEQYFGPGTRLTVT.

As concerns this clone: The junction departs from the called germline gene at one end, perhaps through a read error. The chain employs TRBV29-1 and TRBJ1-2, with 9 bases aligning to TRBD1. The CDR3 is made up of 12 amino acids. From germline, CDR1 is SQVTM and CDR2 ANQGSEA. The CDR3 bases are TGCAGCTTTGAGGACAGGGGCTATGGCTACACCTTC. Its translation is CSFEDRGYGYTF.

The CDR3 DNA is TGTGCCAGCAGCTTAAGTCTGGGACAGTCTAACTACGAGCAGTACTTC. Protein: CASSLSLGQSNYEQYF. The chain employs TRBV11-2 and TRBJ2-7, with 7 bases identical to TRBD1. The CDR3 has 16 amino acids. V lost 2 bases, J lost 3 bases, and 10 bases stayed unmatched. From germline, CDR1 is SGHAT and CDR2 FQNNGV.